The 10 T cell receptor beta chains below come from one sample, sequenced in a study of T cell repertoires in ileal Crohn's disease. Time point here: inflamed ileum from the surgical specimen. Profiling relied on immunoSEQ multiplex PCR, and the TCRdb table lists in-frame clones only, not all of them. The sample lists roughly 8,700 clones, roughly 85% occurring once. Material for sequencing was ileal tissue. Every receptor here comes from an adult with Crohn's disease.

This sequence joins TRBV2 and TRBJ2-3; TRBD1 matches at 9 bases. Trimming at V came to 8 bases and at J to 0 bases, leaving 6 bases not matched to a gene. This CDR3 spans 15 amino acids. Germline V lookup: CDR1 SNHLY, CDR2 FYNNEI. DNA of the CDR3: TGTGCCAGCCAGACAGGGGGTATAAGCACAGATACGCAGTATTTT. Protein product: CASQTGGISTDTQYF.

This sequence joins TRBV30 and TRBJ1-2; 7 nucleotides line up with TRBD1. The CDR3 loop spans 13 amino acids. With V trimmed by 3 bases and J by 3 bases, 4 bases remained unmatched. Per germline, CDR1 GTSNPN and CDR2 SVGIG (reference sequence). CDR3: CAWRDRYDYGYTF. The CDR3 nucleotides are TGTGCCTGGAGGGACAGGTACGACTATGGCTACACCTTC.

The chain couples TRBV19 to TRBJ2-1; 11 bases are shared with TRBD2. The CDR3 totals 15 residues. The V and J ends lost 5 bases and 7 bases, in that order; junction bases with no gene match: 7. In germline, CDR1 is LNHDA, CDR2 SQIVND (reference sequence). The CDR3 bases are TGTGCCAGTAGTCCGAGGACTAGCGGGCTGAATGAGCAGTTCTTC. It specifies CASSPRTSGLNEQFF.

The rearrangement joins TRBV28 to TRBJ2-5; maybe TRBD1 (6 bases). There are 15 residues in the CDR3. V was shortened by 2 bases and J by 5 bases, with 15 bases between the two germline ends. In germline, CDR1 is MDHEN, CDR2 SYDVKM. The CDR3 is CASSLPSQGGETQYF. The CDR3 DNA reads TGTGCCAGCAGTTTACCCTCACAGGGTGGGGAGACCCAGTACTTC.

The rearrangement links TRBV7-2 to TRBJ2-7; no definite D call. V was shortened by 2 bases and J by 0 bases, with 8 bases between the two germline ends. The CDR3 spans 14 residues. Germline V gives CDR1 SGHTA, CDR2 FQGNSA. This CDR3 reads CASSLRLVSYEQYF. The CDR3 bases are TGTGCCAGCAGCTTACGTCTAGTCTCCTACGAGCAGTACTTC.

CDR3 sequence (DNA): TGTGCCAGCAGCTTTCCCCTGGGGGGTGGCACAGATACGCAGTATTTT. Translation: CASSFPLGGGTDTQYF. The rearrangement links TRBV11-2 to TRBJ2-3; maybe TRBD2 (6 bases). CDR1 SGHAT and CDR2 FQNNGV come from the germline V gene. The CDR3 runs to 16 residues. Trimming removed 3 bases at V and 1 base at J, with 14 bases between. Complete variable domain (other parts from reference TRBV11-2 and TRBJ2-3): EAGVAQSPRYKIIEKRQSVAFWCNPISGHATLYWYQQILGQGPKLLIQFQNNGVVDDSQLPKDRFSAERLKGVDSTLKIQPAKLEDSAVYLCASSFPLGGGTDTQYFGPGTRLTVL.

The rearrangement uses TRBV6-5 and TRBJ2-7; D tentatively fits TRBD1 or TRBD2 (5 bases each). The CDR3 has 11 residues. Deletions cut 5 bases from V and 12 bases from J, with 14 bases between. Per germline, CDR1 MNHEY and CDR2 SVGAGI. CDR3 sequence (DNA): TGTGCCAGCAGTCAGGGACGTCAGACGTACTTC. This encodes CASSQGRQTYF.

This chain connects TRBV19 to TRBJ1-4; no definite D call. This CDR3 region has 14 residues. Germline V gene sequence: CDR1 LNHDA, CDR2 SQIVND (reference sequence). The V end lost 7 bases, the J end lost 4 bases, and 13 bases lay between the germline ends. CDR3: CASTTDGSNEKLFF. The CDR3 bases are TGTGCCAGTACCACGGACGGAAGTAATGAAAAACTGTTTTTT.

The chain's CDR3 is CASSRKGAEQYF. The CDR3 region has the DNA TGTGCCAGCAGCCGGAAGGGGGCAGAGCAGTACTTC. The V and J genes are TRBV28 and TRBJ2-7; 7 positions agree with TRBD1. With V trimmed by 6 bases and J by 7 bases, 6 bases remained unmatched. The CDR3 loop spans 12 amino acids. Per germline, CDR1 MDHEN and CDR2 SYDVKM.

The V call is TRBV5-6, the J call TRBJ1-2; 10 nucleotides match TRBD1. The CDR3 loop spans 14 amino acids. From germline, CDR1 is SGHDT and CDR2 YYEEEE. The junction had 2 bases not matched to a gene; V was cut back by 2 bases and J by 4 bases. CDR3 sequence (DNA): TGTGCCAGCAGCTTTGGACAGGGGGGCTATGGCTACACCTTC. The encoded protein is CASSFGQGGYGYTF.